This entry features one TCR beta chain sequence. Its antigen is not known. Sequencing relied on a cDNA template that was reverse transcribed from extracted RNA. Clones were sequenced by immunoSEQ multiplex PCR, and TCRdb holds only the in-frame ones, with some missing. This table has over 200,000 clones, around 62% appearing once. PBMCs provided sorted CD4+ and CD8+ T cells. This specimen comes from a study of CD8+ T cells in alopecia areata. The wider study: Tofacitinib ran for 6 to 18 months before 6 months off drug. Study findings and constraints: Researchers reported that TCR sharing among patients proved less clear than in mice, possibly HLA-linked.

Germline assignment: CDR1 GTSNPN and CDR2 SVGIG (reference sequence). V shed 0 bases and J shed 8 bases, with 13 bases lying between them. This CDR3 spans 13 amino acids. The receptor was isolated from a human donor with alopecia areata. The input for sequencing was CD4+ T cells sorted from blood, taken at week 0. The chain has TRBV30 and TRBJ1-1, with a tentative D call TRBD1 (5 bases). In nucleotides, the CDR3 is TGTGCCTGGAGTGTACTACCGGGGCCGGAAGCTTTCTTT. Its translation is CAWSVLPGPEAFF.